Each of the 14 T cell receptor beta chains below was sequenced from the same sample in a study of blood T cell repertoires in COVID-19. The data were produced by immunoSEQ multiplex PCR, yet TCRdb's version contains in-frame clones alone and is incomplete. The table lists roughly 32,000 clones, 85% of them singletons. Sequencing input: peripheral blood. These receptors were collected from a man aged 55 to 70 with active or convalescent COVID-19.

V and J are TRBV5-1 and TRBJ1-4; maybe TRBD1 (5 bases). Trimming removed 0 bases from V and 7 bases from J, with 22 bases in between. This CDR3 is built from 18 residues. Per the germline V gene, CDR1 is SGHRS and CDR2 is YFSETQ. The CDR3 DNA sequence: TGCGCCAGCAGCTTGGCACAGAAGGGGTTTTTAAACGGTGAAAAACTGTTTTTT. It yields the protein CASSLAQKGFLNGEKLFF.

On this clone itself: The junction departs from the called germline gene at one end, perhaps through a read error. The chain links TRBV3-1 (or the pseudogene TRBV3-2) to TRBJ1-6; D call uncertain. Per the germline V gene, CDR1 is LGHDT and CDR2 is YNNKEL (reference sequence). The CDR3 sequence is 17 residues long. The CDR3 DNA sequence: TGTGCCAGCAGCCAAGACTGGTCGGGGAACTATCATTCACCCCTCCACTTT. Protein product: CASSQDWSGNYHSPLHF.

This clone came up a few times. The V gene is TRBV30, the J gene TRBJ2-1; 7 bases line up with TRBD1. Germline CDR1 reads GTSNPN; CDR2 reads SVGIG (reference sequence). The CDR3 is 13 amino acids. Unmatched junction bases numbered 7, after V lost 7 bases and J lost 4 bases. CDR3 protein: CASRQGLYNEQFF. CDR3 nucleotides: TGTGCCTCCCGACAGGGCCTTTACAATGAGCAGTTCTTC.

The rearrangement uses TRBV28 and TRBJ1-2; 7 bases align to TRBD1. The CDR3 consists of 14 residues. V was pared by 4 bases and J by 7 bases, with 9 bases of the junction left unmatched. CDR1 MDHEN and CDR2 SYDVKM come from the germline V gene. The CDR3 bases are TGTGCCAGCAGTTATAGGGGGCTCGGGGGTGGCTACACCTTC. Translating it yields CASSYRGLGGGYTF.

The gene calls are TRBV29-1 and TRBJ2-3; 9 bases map to TRBD2. CDR1 is SQVTM, CDR2 ANQGSEA, per germline. The junction had 7 bases not matched to a gene; V was cut back by 1 base and J by 2 bases. This CDR3 is built from 16 residues. CDR3 residues: CSVEGVAGVATDTQYF. In DNA form, the CDR3 reads TGCAGCGTTGAAGGAGTAGCGGGAGTGGCCACAGATACGCAGTATTTT.

The chain links TRBV27 to TRBJ1-2; 10 positions match TRBD1. This CDR3 spans 13 amino acids. In germline, CDR1 is MNHEY, CDR2 SMNVEV (reference sequence). Unmatched junction bases numbered 8, after V lost 5 bases and J lost 11 bases. The CDR3 coding sequence is TGTGCCAGCAGTCGACCGGGACAGGGGACTTACACCTTC. It yields the protein CASSRPGQGTYTF.

This rearrangement joins TRBV27 to TRBJ2-1; 9 nucleotides align to TRBD1. CDR1 is MNHEY and CDR2 is SMNVEV in the germline V gene (reference sequence). This CDR3 contains 15 residues. V shed 3 bases and J 5 bases; nucleotides not matched to a gene: 5. The CDR3, as DNA: TGTGCCAGCAGTTTCTGGGACAGGGATGACAATGAGCAGTTCTTC. It yields the protein CASSFWDRDDNEQFF.

This clone has only a few counts. This chain joins TRBV30 and TRBJ1-5; TRBD1 is a possible D gene (6 bases). Germline-derived CDR1 and CDR2 are GTSNPN and SVGIG (reference sequence). The CDR3 sequence is 13 residues long. V shed 8 bases and J shed 5 bases, with 16 bases lying between them. The CDR3: CAGKQGSYQPQHF. The CDR3 DNA sequence: TGTGCCGGCAAACAGGGCTCTTATCAGCCCCAGCATTTT.

This clone showed up just once. This chain connects TRBV28 to TRBJ1-1; D call uncertain. In germline, CDR1 is MDHEN, CDR2 SYDVKM. Between the trimmed V and J ends, which lost 8 bases and 2 bases, there was a span of 6 bases. CDR3 size: 11 residues. This CDR3 is CASAFNTEAFF. The CDR3 DNA reads TGTGCCAGCGCGTTTAACACTGAAGCTTTCTTT.

The chain is built from TRBV28 and TRBJ1-5; D is perhaps TRBD1 (6 bases). Germline V lookup: CDR1 MDHEN, CDR2 SYDVKM. The ends were cut back, 1 base at V and 4 bases at J, with 8 bases in the middle. The CDR3 spans 14 residues. CDR3 sequence: CASSLLQGNQPQHF. DNA for the CDR3: TGTGCCAGCAGTTTATTACAGGGTAATCAGCCCCAGCATTTT.

The genes are TRBV27 and TRBJ2-2; D call uncertain. This CDR3 region has 16 residues. Trimming stripped 5 bases from V and 8 bases from J, with 21 bases between. Germline V gene data show CDR1 as MNHEY and CDR2 as SMNVEV (reference sequence). The CDR3 nucleotides are TGTGCCAGCAGTCCAACTTTTAATCGGGTTCAAGGGGAGCTGTTTTTT. Translating it yields CASSPTFNRVQGELFF.

The chain recombines TRBV19 with TRBJ1-2, with 7 bases fitting TRBD1. J lost 5 bases, V lost 6 bases, and 6 bases had no gene match. Germline V lookup: CDR1 LNHDA, CDR2 SQIVND (reference sequence). This CDR3 is 13 amino acids long. CDR3 coding DNA: TGTGCCAGTAGGAGACAGGGAGATTATGGCTACACCTTC. Amino acid sequence: CASRRQGDYGYTF.

This chain joins TRBV6-2 or TRBV6-3 and TRBJ2-1, with 10 bases lining up with TRBD1. The CDR3 has 16 amino acids. V shed 3 bases, J shed 8 bases, and the junction held 10 bases outside the gene matches. CDR1 MNHEY and CDR2 SVGEGT come from the germline V gene. In DNA, the CDR3 is TGTGCCAGCAGTTATAGAGGGACAGGGGTGATGTATGAGCAGTTCTTC. It specifies CASSYRGTGVMYEQFF.

V usage is TRBV6-2 or TRBV6-3 and J usage is TRBJ2-3; 10 positions agree with TRBD2. With 4 bases clipped from V and 1 base from J, the junction kept 8 bases outside the gene matches. CDR3 length: 17 amino acids. The V gene's germline CDR1 is MNHEY and CDR2 SVGEGT. Here the CDR3 reads CASSLQPSGSRTDTQYF. For the CDR3, the DNA is TGTGCCAGCAGTTTGCAACCTAGCGGGAGTCGCACAGATACGCAGTATTTT.